This T cell receptor (beta chain) is drawn from a study of blood T cell repertoires in COVID-19 (dated by TCRdb to 2018 to 2020). The study in broad terms: The collaborator samples originated in the United States, Italy and Spain and spanned the acute and convalescent phases of COVID-19. The repertoires were released in a freely available public database intended as a resource for research on the immune response to SARS-CoV-2. The prospective study material was composed of cDNA or gDNA derived from T cells, B-cell-depleted T cells, or PBMCs. Samples were obtained from the ongoing ImmuneRACE study (first 160 participants) and from 1,254 subjects provided by 6 global collaborators. Deeply sampled blood TCRbeta repertoires from subjects exposed to, actively infected with, or recovered from COVID-19 were included in the dataset. The sample metadata nearly always contained a de-identified subject ID, COVID-19 status, age in years and sex. HLA class I and class II types, where available, came from metadata supplied by the sample provider rather than from assay-based typing. Overall study outcomes, separate from this receptor: Clinical and demographic metadata were provided uncurated, with the amount varying by source and participant.

TCRbeta CDR3 regions were amplified from genomic DNA by means of the immunoSEQ Assay, a bias-controlled multiplex PCR. In the source study's methods: Within the assay, amplification of reference gene primers was used to estimate how many nucleated cells each sample contained. To quantify the absolute abundance of each unique TCRbeta CDR3 rearrangement, sequence reads were collapsed and filtered. For each sample, productive Simpson clonality was calculated as the square root of Simpson's diversity index over productive rearrangements. TCRdb mirrors the immuneACCESS table, restricted to in-frame sequences. Some clones are absent from its copies; in checked studies, under half trace to an unresolved V gene, and the reason for the others is unknown. The D gene and trimming were derived from the DNA, and the V and J assignments and clone size from that table. The sample yields a few hundred thousand clones; over 75% were counted once. The ten biggest clones cover approximately 1.9% of the sample.

V is reduced by 3 bases and J by 4 bases, leaving a spacing of 16 bases between them. Based on the germline V gene, the CDR1 and CDR2 sequences are SGDLS and YYNGEE. Reading from cysteine to phenylalanine, the CDR3 counts 15 amino acids. Only CDR3 DNA is held: 45 bases, read in frame from base 1. Note on this clone: Its antigen specificity is not known. No much larger clonotype is one base removed from it; base qualities were not supplied.

Participants in the prospective study were enrolled through a virtual design, were aged about 18 to 100 years, and lived in approximately 24 United States geographic areas. In the prospective study, cohorts were assigned on the basis of participant-reported clinical history obtained from a screening survey and a study questionnaire. For ImmuneRACE Cohort 3, a participant was defined as recovered based on two consecutive negative NP/OP PCR tests, clearance by a healthcare professional, or resolution of symptoms. Mobile phlebotomists in the prospective study collected whole blood, serum and a nasopharyngeal or oropharyngeal swab from every participant. Prospective study participants could optionally give additional blood draws and questionnaires over a roughly two-month period. Before DNA extraction, blood samples from the prospective study were shipped at room temperature or frozen.

Recombination connected TRBV9 to TRBJ1-2; D gene: possibly TRBD1, on 6 matching bases. The TCR was taken from a woman aged 50 to 65 who had recovered from COVID-19. Sequences were obtained from PBMCs or T cells enriched from blood (not recorded which). The sequenced DNA is TGTGCCAGCAGCGATTCGACAGGCACACGCTATGGCTACACCTTC. This sequence encodes CASSDSTGTRYGYTF. The full variable domain, completed from the reference TRBV9 and TRBJ1-2 proteins outside the CDR3, reads DSGVTQTPKHLITATGQRVTLRCSPRSGDLSVYWYQQSLDQGLQFLIQYYNGEERAKGNILERFSAQQFPDLHSELNLSSLELGDSALYFCASSDSTGTRYGYTFGSGTRLTVV.